Following are 16 T cell receptor beta chains from one sample sequenced in a study of CXCR3-negative and CXCR3-positive naive CD8 T cells. The study made its TRB cDNA libraries by 5' RACE, adding UMI labels. From its re-call of the 5' RACE reads, TCRdb lists each CDR3 protein once, without DNA. The sample features 60,000 or so distinct CDR3 sequences, with 20% to 25% in its top ten. Sequencing input: memory CD8+ T cells from blood. The origin of the receptors is a human donor in good health. Some clones in this sample may be carry-over from other donors' samples.

This sequence joins TRBV6-4 and TRBJ2-7. This CDR3 is 14 amino acids long. Germline loops: CDR1 MRHNA, CDR2 SNTAGT. The CDR3 protein is CASRTDTNSYEQYF.

The J gene is TRBJ2-5, the V gene TRBV6-2 or TRBV6-3. Germline assignment: CDR1 MNHEY and CDR2 SVGEGT. There are 11 residues in the CDR3. This CDR3 reads CASSYEETQYF.

The V gene is TRBV14, the J gene TRBJ2-1. The CDR3 has 16 amino acids. The germline gives CDR1 SGHDN, CDR2 FVKESK. This CDR3 is CASSQGAGSSYNEQFF. Full variable domain (rest looked up from reference TRBV14 and TRBJ2-1): EAGVTQFPSHSVIEKGQTVTLRCDPISGHDNLYWYRRVMGKEIKFLLHFVKESKQDESGMPNNRFLAERTGGTYSTLKVQPAELEDSGVYFCASSQGAGSSYNEQFFGPGTRLTVL.

The V call is TRBV25-1, the J call TRBJ2-5; TCRdb picks TRBD2, but there is no DNA to check that call. Germline V CDR1 and CDR2: MGHDK, SYGVNS. This CDR3 is 13 amino acids long. This CDR3 reads CASSELVAETQYF.

V and J are TRBV29-1 and TRBJ1-5; TCRdb's assignment of TRBD1 cannot be checked, as there is no DNA. This CDR3 is built from 14 residues. Germline CDR1 reads SQVTM; CDR2 reads ANQGSEA. The CDR3 is CSGNRDRSNQPQHF.

The chain recombines TRBV29-1 with TRBJ1-2; TCRdb selects TRBD1, and the lack of DNA leaves this call unchecked. Germline V lookup: CDR1 SQVTM, CDR2 ANQGSEA. This CDR3 comprises 12 residues. Here the CDR3 reads CSVATGEAGYTF.

The chain links TRBV3-1 to TRBJ2-1; TCRdb selects TRBD1, and the lack of DNA leaves this call unchecked. The CDR3 has 18 amino acids. Germline V gene data show CDR1 as LGHDT and CDR2 as YNNKEL (reference sequence). The CDR3 protein is CASSQPTADSLLYNGQFF.

J is TRBJ1-4 and V is TRBV7-2. The germline V gene encodes CDR1 SGHTA and CDR2 FQGNSA. There are 14 residues in the CDR3. CDR3 loop: CASSFLGPNEKLFF.

The chain combines TRBV14 with TRBJ2-5; lacking DNA, the TRBD2 call made by TCRdb goes unchecked. This CDR3 spans 18 amino acids. CDR1 is SGHDN, CDR2 FVKESK, per germline. This chain's CDR3 is CASSQEGQGLAGAKTQYF.

The V call is TRBV2, the J call TRBJ2-7; checking the TCRdb D call of TRBD1 is not possible without DNA. The CDR3 covers 18 residues. Germline V CDR1 and CDR2: SNHLY, FYNNEI. The chain's CDR3 is CASSQRQGRVSRAYEQYF.

This chain joins TRBV5-1 and TRBJ2-5. The CDR3 contains 12 residues. Germline-derived CDR1 and CDR2 are SGHRS and YFSETQ. CDR3 loop: CASSLVDETQYF.

This sequence joins TRBV29-1 and TRBJ1-1; TCRdb indicates TRBD1, and absent DNA this call remains unverified. CDR1 and CDR2 (germline): SQVTM, ANQGSEA. The CDR3 has 12 residues. CDR3 loop: CSGETLRQETFF.

The genes are TRBV6-2 or TRBV6-3 and TRBJ1-2; TCRdb picks TRBD1, but there is no DNA to check that call. The CDR3 contains 14 residues. From germline, CDR1 is MNHEY and CDR2 SVGEGT. This CDR3 is CASSPVDSLYGYTF.

The chain carries TRBV27 and TRBJ2-1; the D gene TCRdb calls, TRBD1, cannot be checked with no DNA. CDR3 length: 15 residues. The germline V gene encodes CDR1 MNHEY and CDR2 SMNVEV (reference sequence). CDR3 in amino acids: CASTGGPSSYNEQFF.

The rearrangement uses TRBV7-9 and TRBJ2-3. This CDR3 comprises 13 residues. The germline gives CDR1 SEHNR, CDR2 FQNEAQ (reference sequence). The CDR3 sequence: CASSLEDADTQYF.

This chain links TRBV14 with TRBJ2-2; TCRdb's D gene call, TRBD1, goes unchecked for lack of DNA. The CDR3 length is 15 residues. The germline V gene has CDR1 SGHDN and CDR2 FVKESK. The CDR3 protein is CASSQGDRETGELFF.